This is a list of T cell receptor beta chains from one sample in a study of CD8+ T cells in alopecia areata. Assay used: immunoSEQ multiplex PCR; TCRdb lists only in-frame clones, some missing. The sample lists around 100,000 clones, approximately 60% seen once, with around 10% in the top ten. Material: CD4+ T cells sorted from blood. These receptor sequences come from a human donor in good health. Each CDR3 is given with its conserved first and last residue. Each record gives: clone size, V gene, J gene, D gene, CDR3 DNA, CDR3 protein. D genes are given only for firm matches. Clone size is not always given. Where it is, it says once, few, many or a class for expanded clones.

clone_size: -; v_call: TRBV7-2; j_call: TRBJ2-3; d_call: -; cdr3_nt: TGTGCCAGCAGCTTAGGGTTTCCCACAGATACGCAGTATTTT; cdr3_aa: CASSLGFPTDTQYF
clone_size: few; v_call: TRBV5-1; j_call: TRBJ1-1; d_call: -; cdr3_nt: TGCGCCAGCAGCTTGGTAGGGTCAGGAAACACTGAAGCTTTCTTT; cdr3_aa: CASSLVGSGNTEAFF
clone_size: -; v_call: TRBV29-1; j_call: TRBJ1-2; d_call: -; cdr3_nt: TGCAGCGTTGAGCCCGGGACATATGGCTACACCTTC; cdr3_aa: CSVEPGTYGYTF
clone_size: -; v_call: TRBV6-5; j_call: TRBJ1-5; d_call: -; cdr3_nt: TGTGCCAGCAGTTCCCTCGGGAGCAATCAGCCCCAGCATTTT; cdr3_aa: CASSSLGSNQPQHF
clone_size: -; v_call: TRBV30; j_call: TRBJ1-4; d_call: -; cdr3_nt: TGTGCCTGGAAGGCAGGTGGCACTAATGAAAAACTGTTTTTT; cdr3_aa: CAWKAGGTNEKLFF
clone_size: -; v_call: TRBV27; j_call: TRBJ2-7; d_call: TRBD2; cdr3_nt: TGTGCCAGCAGTCAAGCGACTGGGATTAGGCTAGCGGGGGCCACCCAGTACTTC; cdr3_aa: CASSQATGIRLAGATQYF
clone_size: few; v_call: TRBV29-1; j_call: TRBJ1-1; d_call: -; cdr3_nt: TGCAGCGTTCAGGTAGGGGGTGTGAACACTGAAGCTTTCTTT; cdr3_aa: CSVQVGGVNTEAFF
clone_size: -; v_call: TRBV18; j_call: TRBJ1-1; d_call: -; cdr3_nt: TGTGCCAGCTCACCTAACGACCTGAACACTGAAGCTTTCTTT; cdr3_aa: CASSPNDLNTEAFF
clone_size: -; v_call: TRBV29-1; j_call: TRBJ1-2; d_call: -; cdr3_nt: TGCAGCGTTCACTCCGGGACGAACTATGGCTACACCTTC; cdr3_aa: CSVHSGTNYGYTF
clone_size: few; v_call: TRBV4-1; j_call: TRBJ2-1; d_call: TRBD2; cdr3_nt: TGCGCCAGCAGCCCAGGACTAGCGGGGGCCCTTGAGCAGTTCTTC; cdr3_aa: CASSPGLAGALEQFF
clone_size: -; v_call: TRBV30; j_call: TRBJ1-5; d_call: TRBD1; cdr3_nt: TGTGCGTGTGACAGGGTGAATCAGCCCCAGCATTTT; cdr3_aa: CACDRVNQPQHF
clone_size: -; v_call: TRBV9; j_call: TRBJ2-5; d_call: -; cdr3_nt: TGTGCCAGCAGCGTAGGAGCAGGGTTTCAGACCCAGTACTTC; cdr3_aa: CASSVGAGFQTQYF
clone_size: -; v_call: TRBV7-2; j_call: TRBJ2-7; d_call: TRBD2; cdr3_nt: TGTGCCAGCAGCCCCCGTGTGGCTAGCGGGACCTCCTACGAGCAGTACTTC; cdr3_aa: CASSPRVASGTSYEQYF
clone_size: few; v_call: TRBV27; j_call: TRBJ1-1; d_call: TRBD1; cdr3_nt: TGTGCCAGCAGTTTAATTGGGGGACAGCGACGAGGGGCTTTCTTT; cdr3_aa: CASSLIGGQRRGAFF
clone_size: -; v_call: TRBV5-1; j_call: TRBJ1-2; d_call: -; cdr3_nt: TGCGCCAGCAGCCGGAGACAGCTGGAGGATGGCTACACCTTC; cdr3_aa: CASSRRQLEDGYTF
clone_size: few; v_call: TRBV29-1; j_call: TRBJ2-3; d_call: -; cdr3_nt: TGCAGCGCCACTCTAGCGAGCACAGATACGCAGTATTTT; cdr3_aa: CSATLASTDTQYF
clone_size: -; v_call: TRBV6-5; j_call: TRBJ2-7; d_call: TRBD1; cdr3_nt: TGTGCCAGCAGAGCGACAGGGGGTCGAGAGCAGTACTTC; cdr3_aa: CASRATGGREQYF
clone_size: -; v_call: TRBV29-1; j_call: TRBJ2-3; d_call: -; cdr3_nt: TGCAGCGTTGCGCGGCAGTTAACAGATACGCAGTATTTT; cdr3_aa: CSVARQLTDTQYF
clone_size: -; v_call: TRBV28; j_call: TRBJ1-2; d_call: -; cdr3_nt: TGTGCCAGCAGTTTTCCGGGATCCTATGGCTACACCTTC; cdr3_aa: CASSFPGSYGYTF
clone_size: few; v_call: TRBV19; j_call: TRBJ2-1; d_call: TRBD2; cdr3_nt: TGTGCCAGTAGTACCCATGCCCTCGGACTAGCGGGGGACAATGAGCAGTTCTTC; cdr3_aa: CASSTHALGLAGDNEQFF